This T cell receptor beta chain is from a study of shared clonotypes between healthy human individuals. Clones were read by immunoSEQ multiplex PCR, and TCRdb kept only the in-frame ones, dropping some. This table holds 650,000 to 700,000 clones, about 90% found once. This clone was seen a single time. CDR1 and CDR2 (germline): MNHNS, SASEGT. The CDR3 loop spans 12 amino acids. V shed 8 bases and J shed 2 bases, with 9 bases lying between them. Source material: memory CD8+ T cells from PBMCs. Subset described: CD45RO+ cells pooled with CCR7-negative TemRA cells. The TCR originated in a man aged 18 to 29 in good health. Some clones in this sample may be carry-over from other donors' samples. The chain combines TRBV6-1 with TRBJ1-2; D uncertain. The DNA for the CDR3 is TGTGCCAGCTCAACAGCGAACTATGGCTACACCTTC. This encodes CASSTANYGYTF.